These 14 T cell receptor beta chains originate from one sample sequenced in a study of spatial heterogeneity in lung cancer. TCRdb processed the 5' RACE reads anew with MiXCR; each CDR3 protein has one entry. The data show 35,000 to 55,000 distinct CDR3 sequences, approximately 15% seen once. Specified time point: sample taken at primary tumor resection. Tumor, nontumor lung or frozen PBMC supplied whole RNA that was sequenced unsorted. The starting material was PBMCs, obtained at surgery. These receptors were taken from a male donor with early-stage non-small cell lung cancer.

The V and J genes are TRBV5-1 and TRBJ1-2; no clear D. CDR3 length equals 13 residues. V gave up 3 bases and J gave up 8 bases, with 14 bases separating them. Germline V CDR1 and CDR2: SGHRS, YFSETQ. CDR3: CASSSGSTGGYTF. The CDR3 DNA reads TGCGCCAGCAGCTCGGGCTCTACCGGAGGCTACACCTTC.

The V and J genes are TRBV5-1 and TRBJ2-7, with D hard to call. There are 13 residues in the CDR3. V lost 3 bases and J 4 bases, leaving 11 bases between the germline ends. Germline-derived CDR1 and CDR2 are SGHRS and YFSETQ. The CDR3 nucleotides are TGCGCCAGCAGCTCTTTGGATTATTACGAGCAGTACTTC. Its translation is CASSSLDYYEQYF.

This clonotype has a handful of counts. The chain links TRBV5-5 to TRBJ1-2; D possibly corresponds to TRBD1 (5 bases). In germline, CDR1 is SGHKS, CDR2 YYEKEE (reference sequence). Trimming left V 2 bases short and J 8 bases short, with 16 bases between. This CDR3 spans 14 amino acids. CDR3 loop: CASSFSGDRVGYTF. The CDR3 DNA follows: TGTGCCAGCAGCTTTTCGGGGGACCGGGTCGGCTACACCTTC.

The rearrangement joins TRBV5-1 to TRBJ1-4; no clear D. V lost 2 bases, J lost 3 bases, and 5 bases lay in between. The CDR3 length is 13 residues. CDR1 is SGHRS and CDR2 is YFSETQ in the germline V gene. In nucleotides, the CDR3 is TGCGCCAGCAGCTTTGACCCTAATGAAAAACTGTTTTTT. Its protein is CASSFDPNEKLFF.

This clonotype was observed a few times. The V gene is TRBV18, the J gene TRBJ2-5; D is possibly TRBD2 (6 bases). The CDR3 sequence is 14 residues long. Trimming cost V 3 bases and J 5 bases, with 13 bases left between them. Germline V gene lookup returns CDR1 KGHSH and CDR2 LQKENI. This CDR3 reads CASSPPSVKETQYF. The CDR3 region has the DNA TGTGCCAGCTCACCGCCTAGCGTGAAGGAGACCCAGTACTTC. Combining the CDR3 with reference TRBV18 and TRBJ2-5 gives the whole variable domain NAGVMQNPRHLVRRRGQEARLRCSPMKGHSHVYWYRQLPEEGLKFMVYLQKENIIDESGMPKERFSAEFPKEGPSILRIQQVVRGDSAAYFCASSPPSVKETQYFGPGTRLLVL.

This clonotype was seen a handful of times. This chain connects TRBV12-3 or TRBV12-4 to TRBJ1-2; perhaps TRBD1 as D (6 bases). V lost 5 bases and J 8 bases, leaving 12 bases between the germline ends. CDR3 length equals 12 residues. The CDR3: CASSPRTAGYTF. The CDR3 coding sequence is TGTGCCAGCAGTCCCCGGACAGCAGGCTACACCTTC.

This clonotype occurred many times. The chain couples TRBV9 to TRBJ1-1; D is unclear. This CDR3 region has 15 residues. Trimming removed 4 bases from V and 1 base from J, with 14 bases in between. CDR1 and CDR2 from the germline V gene are SGDLS and YYNGEE. This CDR3 reads CASSPRPARNTEAFF. CDR3 DNA sequence: TGTGCCAGCAGCCCCCGTCCCGCGCGGAACACTGAAGCTTTCTTT.

This clonotype was observed many times. V and J are TRBV28 and TRBJ2-7; D ambiguous. Trimming took off 5 bases at V and 2 bases at J, with 4 bases between the two ends. This CDR3 region has 11 residues. CDR1 is MDHEN and CDR2 is SYDVKM in the germline V gene. CDR3 sequence reads: CASSTAYEQYF. CDR3 DNA: TGTGCCAGCAGTACCGCCTACGAGCAGTACTTC.

To note about this clonotype: Sequence at one end of the junction differs from germline and may be a read error. CDR3 in amino acids: CACSRPGTPQGNIQYF. CDR3 sequence (DNA): TGTGCCTGCAGCCGACCCGGGACTCCCCAGGGAAACATTCAGTACTTC. The rearrangement links TRBV7-9 to TRBJ2-4; possible D gene TRBD2, 6 bases. This CDR3 spans 16 amino acids. CDR1 and CDR2 from the germline V gene are SEHNR and FQNEAQ (reference sequence).

The rearrangement links TRBV20-1 to TRBJ2-5, with 14 bases identical to TRBD2. Germline CDR1 and CDR2: DFQATT and SNEGSKA (reference sequence). CDR3 length: 16 residues. J gave up 0 bases and V 3 bases, and 3 bases lay outside the gene matches. The CDR3 is CSARTSGRAYQETQYF. The CDR3 nucleotides are TGCAGTGCTAGGACTAGCGGGAGGGCGTACCAAGAGACCCAGTACTTC.

This clonotype was found once. Since a much larger clone is just one base distant, this may be a read error. J is TRBJ1-1 and V is TRBV6-6; 8 bases fit TRBD1. V lost 4 bases, J lost 1 base, and 2 bases stayed unmatched. The length of the CDR3 is 14 residues. CDR1 is MNHNY, CDR2 SVGAGI, per germline (reference sequence). This CDR3 is CASSFGQGNTEAFF. CDR3 DNA: TGTGCCAGCAGTTTCGGACAGGGGAACACTGAAGCTTTCTTT.

This clonotype was seen only a few times. The chain couples TRBV28 to TRBJ2-1; TRBD2 aligns across 14 bases. The CDR3 totals 18 residues. The germline gives CDR1 MDHEN, CDR2 SYDVKM. V was pared by 6 bases and J by 6 bases, with 13 bases of the junction left unmatched. The CDR3, as DNA: TGTGCCAGCAGCCCCAGTCCGGGACTAGCGGGAGATAGCAATGAGCAGTTCTTC. This codes for CASSPSPGLAGDSNEQFF.

This clonotype was seen ten or more times. CDR3 protein: CASSVPLAGRNEQFF. The CDR3 DNA is TGTGCCAGCAGCGTACCCCTAGCGGGAAGGAATGAGCAGTTCTTC. The V gene is TRBV9, the J gene TRBJ2-1; 9 bases are shared with TRBD2. V was clipped by 1 base and J by 7 bases; unmatched bases: 6. CDR3 length equals 15 residues. CDR1 and CDR2 from the germline V gene are SGDLS and YYNGEE.

This clonotype has more than one count but fewer than ten. This chain links TRBV25-1 with TRBJ1-2; 9 positions match TRBD1. V was pared by 6 bases and J by 8 bases, with 7 bases of the junction left unmatched. CDR1 MGHDK and CDR2 SYGVNS come from the germline V gene. The CDR3 is 13 amino acids. The CDR3 DNA is TGTGCCAGCAGCGTAGGGACAGGGACCGGCTACACCTTC. Protein sequence: CASSVGTGTGYTF.